The present TCR beta chain was sequenced within a study of human T cells and chemical hapten exposure (TCRdb year 2021). Context from the whole study: For sensitization, 2% DPC in acetone was applied to a 2 cm by 2 cm area of upper inner arm skin. Patch testing was performed on the upper back with Finn chambers containing 0.01% DPC, and the patch tests were scored after 6 days according to International Contact Dermatitis Research Group standards. The mostly female patient cohort included alopecia areata with under or over 50% scalp involvement, alopecia totalis and alopecia universalis. Libraries were pooled for sequencing, and per-sample TCR yields varied mainly because of small differences in library volumes within the pool. Throughout the approximately 23-week study period, patients were also given weekly therapeutic DPC doses on the scalp. Blood samples were taken from patients before sensitization (week 0) and then at 2, 6 and about 24 weeks after DPC sensitization. Blood for TCR sequencing was provided by twenty-nine alopecia patients at one to four time points (pre-sensitization, 2, 6 and 24 weeks). This study followed changes in the peripheral blood TCR repertoire in vivo during primary and secondary sensitization of alopecia patients to the hapten diphenylcyclopropenone (DPC).

This clonotype was detected many times. The clone's antigen remains unknown. Base-call qualities are not available, and no considerably larger clone is one nucleotide away. For CDR1 and CDR2, the germline V gene lists KGHSH and LQKENI. Inclusive of the bounding cysteine and phenylalanine, the CDR3 is 12 residues long. This entry keeps only the CDR3 DNA: 36 bases, framed from base 1. Cut back by 0 bases and 6 bases, the V and J ends lie 4 bases apart. The library was made by RACE. The instrument given in TCRdb is NextSeq 500. During library preparation, unique molecular identifiers were attached to individual cDNA molecules so that TCRs could be counted in a quantitative, reproducible way. From each blood RNA sample, both TCR alpha and TCR beta chains were sequenced. The paper's processing steps were these. The median number of TCRs per sample was some 100,000, ranging from roughly 23,224 to 690,600. The Decombinator software suite was used to annotate the V, J and CDR3 of the TCR reads. Every sample was subsampled to the same number of TCRs (28,000) for the PS versus PT1 abundance plots. TCRs were defined as expanded if absent before sensitization and observed at least eight times at the 2-week time point. TCRdb reprocessing: public reads trimmed at Q25 with fastp, clones called with MiXCR, in-frame beta chains kept. Rows matching on CDR3 protein sequence are summarized as one entry with the most common DNA and genes. These V and J calls derive from TCRdb rather than the authors' analysis. This sample comprises 300,000 to 350,000 distinct CDR3 sequences, approximately 6.3% of them detected only once. Clones ranked in the top ten supply around 8.4% of the sample.

The time point label, read with the paper, signifies: patch test 1, 2 weeks after DPC sensitization. Read against the paper, the sample's treatment or condition label means: therapeutic diphenylcyclopropenone sensitization with weekly scalp DPC. At every patch-test visit, the blood draw took place before the patch test was put on. Patients were considered eligible if aged 18 to 70, diagnosed with alopecia and deemed suitable for DPC therapy, and patients were excluded if pregnant. Total RNA was extracted from unfractionated whole blood that had been collected in Tempus Blood RNA tubes. General study outcomes and caveats: Patch test score was positively correlated with the number of PT1 expanded TCRs, with significance at thresholds 8, 16 and 32 but not at 4. After repeated subsampling, the strength of the expansion versus patch-test correlation and the threshold at which it became significant changed. DPC sensitization did not change how many TCRs were above 1 in 1000 frequency, and no evidence was found of alterations in global repertoire structure. Significantly more large CDR3 similarity clusters were formed by expanded TCRs than by pre-sensitization or healthy control sets, consistent with antigen-driven responses. Because every patient had alopecia, a presumed autoimmune disease, the patients' immune response might differ from that of healthy individuals.

This sequence uses TRBV18 and TRBJ2-3; the D gene lacks a confident call. Sequencing was performed on whole blood, taken in connection with sensitization to the hapten diphenylcyclopropenone (DPC). The sequence was obtained from a woman under 30 with alopecia areata. Some clones in this sample may be carry-over from other donors' samples. This receptor has the CDR3 CASSPPVDTQYF. The DNA reads as follows: TGTGCCAGCTCACCACCTGTTGATACGCAGTATTTT. With all but the CDR3 taken from the reference TRBV18 and TRBJ2-3 genes, the full variable domain is: NAGVMQNPRHLVRRRGQEARLRCSPMKGHSHVYWYRQLPEEGLKFMVYLQKENIIDESGMPKERFSAEFPKEGPSILRIQQVVRGDSAAYFCASSPPVDTQYFGPGTRLTVL.